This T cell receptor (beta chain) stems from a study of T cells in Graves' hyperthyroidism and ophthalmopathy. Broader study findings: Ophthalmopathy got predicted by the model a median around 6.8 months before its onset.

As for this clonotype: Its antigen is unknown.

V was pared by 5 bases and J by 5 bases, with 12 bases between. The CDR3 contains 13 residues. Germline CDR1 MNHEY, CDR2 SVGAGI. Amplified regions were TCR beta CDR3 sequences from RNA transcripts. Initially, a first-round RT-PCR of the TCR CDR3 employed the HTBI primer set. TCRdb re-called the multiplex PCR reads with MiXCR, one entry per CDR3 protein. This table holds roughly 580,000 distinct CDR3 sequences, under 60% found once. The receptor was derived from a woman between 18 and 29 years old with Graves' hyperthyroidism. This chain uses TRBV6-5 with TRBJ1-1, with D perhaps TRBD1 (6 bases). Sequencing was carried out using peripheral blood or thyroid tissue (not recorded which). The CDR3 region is CASSNGGQTEAFF. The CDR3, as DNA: TGTGCCAGCAGTAACGGGGGGCAGACTGAAGCTTTCTTT.